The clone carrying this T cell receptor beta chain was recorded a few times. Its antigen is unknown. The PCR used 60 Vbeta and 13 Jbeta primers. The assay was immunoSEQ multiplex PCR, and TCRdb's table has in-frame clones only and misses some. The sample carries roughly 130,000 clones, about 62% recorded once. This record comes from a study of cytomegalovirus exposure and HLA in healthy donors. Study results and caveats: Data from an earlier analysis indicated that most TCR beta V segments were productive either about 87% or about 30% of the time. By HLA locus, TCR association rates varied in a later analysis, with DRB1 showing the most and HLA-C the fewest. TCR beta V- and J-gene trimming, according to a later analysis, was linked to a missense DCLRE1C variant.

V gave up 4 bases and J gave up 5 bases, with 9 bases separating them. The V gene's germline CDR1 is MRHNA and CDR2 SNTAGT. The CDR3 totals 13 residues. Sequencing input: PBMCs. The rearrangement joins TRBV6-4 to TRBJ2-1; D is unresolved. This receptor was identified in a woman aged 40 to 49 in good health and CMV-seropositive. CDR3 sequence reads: CASSVDSNNEQFF. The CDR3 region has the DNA TGTGCCAGCAGTGTTGACTCTAACAATGAGCAGTTCTTC.